One TCR beta chain is described in this entry. Its antigen is not identified. These data are taken from a study of response to subunit inactivated influenza vaccine. TCRdb re-called the RT-PCR reads through MiXCR, storing one row per CDR3 protein. The sample carries hundreds of thousands of distinct CDR3 sequences, approximately 17% recorded once. V gave up 4 bases and J gave up 4 bases; unmatched junction bases: 10. From germline, CDR1 is SGHRS and CDR2 YFSETQ. This CDR3 contains 17 residues. General study results and limits: The authors proposed limited new T cell recruitment per seasonal influenza vaccination.

The sequence was obtained from a man in his forties or fifties who received an inactivated influenza vaccine. The source was PBMCs from blood, collected 4 to 6 days after vaccination. The chain joins TRBV5-1 to TRBJ2-3; 12 bases are a match to TRBD2. The CDR3 nucleotides are TGCGCCAGCAGCAACCCGACTAGCGGGAGTTGGTCAGATACGCAGTATTTT. This sequence encodes CASSNPTSGSWSDTQYF. Filled out from reference TRBV5-1 and TRBJ2-3, the complete variable domain reads KAGVTQTPRYLIKTRGQQVTLSCSPISGHRSVSWYQQTPGQGLQFLFEYFSETQRNKGNFPGRFSGRQFSNSRSEMNVSTLELGDSALYLCASSNPTSGSWSDTQYFGPGTRLTVL.